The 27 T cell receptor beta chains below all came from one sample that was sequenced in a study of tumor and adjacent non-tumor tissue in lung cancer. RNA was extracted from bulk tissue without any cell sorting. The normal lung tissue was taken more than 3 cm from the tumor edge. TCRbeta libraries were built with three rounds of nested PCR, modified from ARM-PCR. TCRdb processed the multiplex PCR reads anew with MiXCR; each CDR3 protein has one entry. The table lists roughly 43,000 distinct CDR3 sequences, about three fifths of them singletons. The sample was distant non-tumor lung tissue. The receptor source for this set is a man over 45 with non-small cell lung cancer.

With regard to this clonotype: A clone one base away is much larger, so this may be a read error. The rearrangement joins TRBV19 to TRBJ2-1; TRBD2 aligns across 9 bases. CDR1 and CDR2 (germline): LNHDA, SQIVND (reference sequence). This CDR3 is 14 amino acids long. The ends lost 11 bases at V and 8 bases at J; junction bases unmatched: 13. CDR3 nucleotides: TGTGCCGCCAGTTCAGCGGGAGGCACGGATGAGCAGTTCTTC. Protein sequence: CAASSAGGTDEQFF.

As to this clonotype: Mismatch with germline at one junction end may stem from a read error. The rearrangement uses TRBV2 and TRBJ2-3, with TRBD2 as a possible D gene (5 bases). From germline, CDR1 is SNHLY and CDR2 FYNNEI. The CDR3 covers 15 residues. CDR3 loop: CASGEGIASTDTQYF. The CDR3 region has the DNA TGTGCCAGCGGTGAAGGGATAGCGAGCACAGATACGCAGTATTTT.

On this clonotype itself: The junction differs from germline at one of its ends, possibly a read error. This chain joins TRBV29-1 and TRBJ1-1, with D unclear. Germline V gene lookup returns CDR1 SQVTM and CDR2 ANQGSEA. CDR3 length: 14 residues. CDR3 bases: TGCAGCATTGAAGCGGTCCAGAGGAACACTGAAACTTTCTTT. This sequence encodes CSIEAVQRNTETFF.

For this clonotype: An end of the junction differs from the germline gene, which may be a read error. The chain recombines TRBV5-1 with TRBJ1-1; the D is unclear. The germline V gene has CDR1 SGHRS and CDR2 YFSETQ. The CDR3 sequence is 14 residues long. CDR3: CANNLAGRSTQAFF. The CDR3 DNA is TGCGCCAACAATTTGGCCGGGAGGTCCACTCAAGCTTTCTTT. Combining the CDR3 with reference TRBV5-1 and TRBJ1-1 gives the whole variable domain KAGVTQTPRYLIKTRGQQVTLSCSPISGHRSVSWYQQTPGQGLQFLFEYFSETQRNKGNFPGRFSGRQFSNSRSEMNVSTLELGDSALYLCANNLAGRSTQAFFGQGTRLTVV.

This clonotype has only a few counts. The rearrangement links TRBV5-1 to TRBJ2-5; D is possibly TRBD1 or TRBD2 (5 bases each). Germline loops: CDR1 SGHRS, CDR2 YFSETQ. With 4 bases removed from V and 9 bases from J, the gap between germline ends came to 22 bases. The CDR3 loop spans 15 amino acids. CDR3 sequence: CASSDYLEGYAAQYF. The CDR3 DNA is TGCGCCAGCAGCGACTATCTTGAGGGGTATGCGGCCCAGTACTTC. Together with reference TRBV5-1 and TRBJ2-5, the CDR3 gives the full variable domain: KAGVTQTPRYLIKTRGQQVTLSCSPISGHRSVSWYQQTPGQGLQFLFEYFSETQRNKGNFPGRFSGRQFSNSRSEMNVSTLELGDSALYLCASSDYLEGYAAQYFGPGTRLLVL.

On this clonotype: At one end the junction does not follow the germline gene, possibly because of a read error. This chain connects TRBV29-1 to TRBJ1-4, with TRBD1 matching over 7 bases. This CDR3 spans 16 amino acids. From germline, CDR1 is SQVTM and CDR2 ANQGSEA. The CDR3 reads CCVEGAGGSTNEKLFF. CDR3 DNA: TGCTGCGTTGAAGGGGCAGGGGGTTCAACTAATGAAAAACTGTTTTTT.

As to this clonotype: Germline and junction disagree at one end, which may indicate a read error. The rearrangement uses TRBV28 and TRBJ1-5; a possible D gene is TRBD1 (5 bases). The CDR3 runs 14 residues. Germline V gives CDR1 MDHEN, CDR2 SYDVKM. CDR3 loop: CASTIGEGYQPLHF. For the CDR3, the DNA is TGTGCCAGCACCATAGGAGAGGGGTATCAGCCCCTGCATTTT.

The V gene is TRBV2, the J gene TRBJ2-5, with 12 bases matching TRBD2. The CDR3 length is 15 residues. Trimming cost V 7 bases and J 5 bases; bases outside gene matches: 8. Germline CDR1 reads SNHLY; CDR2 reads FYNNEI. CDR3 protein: CASTAGLAGWETQYF. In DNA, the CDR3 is TGTGCCAGCACCGCCGGACTAGCGGGATGGGAGACCCAGTACTTC.

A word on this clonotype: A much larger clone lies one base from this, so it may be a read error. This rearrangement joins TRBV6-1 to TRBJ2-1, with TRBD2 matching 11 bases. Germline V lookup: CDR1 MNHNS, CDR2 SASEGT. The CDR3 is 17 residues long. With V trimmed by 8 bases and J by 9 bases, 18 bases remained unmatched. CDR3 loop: CASAPLLAGGPRGEQFF. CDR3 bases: TGTGCCAGCGCACCACTCTTAGCGGGGGGGCCCCGGGGTGAGCAGTTCTTC.

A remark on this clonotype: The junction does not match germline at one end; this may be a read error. CDR3 nucleotide sequence: TGTGCTAGCAGTCCCCCAGAGCCTGGAAGTGAAAAACAGTTTTTC. Translating gives CASSPPEPGSEKQFF. The rearrangement uses TRBV6-6 and TRBJ1-4; no clear D. Germline V gives CDR1 MNHNY, CDR2 SVGAGI (reference sequence). This CDR3 spans 15 amino acids.

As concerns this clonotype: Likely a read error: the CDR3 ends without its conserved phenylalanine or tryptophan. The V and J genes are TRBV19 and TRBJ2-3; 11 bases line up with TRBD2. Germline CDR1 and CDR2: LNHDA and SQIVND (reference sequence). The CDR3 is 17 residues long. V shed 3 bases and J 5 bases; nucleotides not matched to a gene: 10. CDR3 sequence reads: CASSMGYSGGAIDTQYS. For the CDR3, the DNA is TGTGCCAGTAGTATGGGATATAGCGGGGGGGCCATAGATACGCAGTATTCT.

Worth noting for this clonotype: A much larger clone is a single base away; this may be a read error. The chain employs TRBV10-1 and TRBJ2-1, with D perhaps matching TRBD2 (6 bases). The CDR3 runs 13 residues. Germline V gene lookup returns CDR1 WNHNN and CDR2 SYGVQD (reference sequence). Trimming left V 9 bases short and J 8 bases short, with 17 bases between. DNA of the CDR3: TGCGCCAGGATATGTAGGAGGGTCTATGAGCAGTTCTTC. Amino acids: CARICRRVYEQFF.

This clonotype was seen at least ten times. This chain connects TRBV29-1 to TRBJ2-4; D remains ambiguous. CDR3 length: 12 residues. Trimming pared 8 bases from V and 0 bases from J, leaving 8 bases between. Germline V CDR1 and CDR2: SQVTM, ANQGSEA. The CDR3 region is CSCWLAKNIQYF. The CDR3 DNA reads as TGCAGCTGCTGGCTAGCCAAAAACATTCAGTACTTC.

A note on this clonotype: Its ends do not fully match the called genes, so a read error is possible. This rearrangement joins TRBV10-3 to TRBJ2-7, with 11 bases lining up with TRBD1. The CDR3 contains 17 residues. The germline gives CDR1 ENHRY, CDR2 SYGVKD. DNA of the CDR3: TGTGCCATCAGTGATAATCCCGGGACAGGGGGTCCCTATGAGCAGTACTTC. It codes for CAISDNPGTGGPYEQYF.

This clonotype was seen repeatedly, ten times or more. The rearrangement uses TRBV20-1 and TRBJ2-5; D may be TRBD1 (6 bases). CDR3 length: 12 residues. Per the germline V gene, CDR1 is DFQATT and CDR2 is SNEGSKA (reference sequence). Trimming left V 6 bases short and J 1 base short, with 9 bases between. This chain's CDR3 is CSAVDSQETQYF. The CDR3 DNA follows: TGCAGTGCCGTGGACAGCCAAGAGACCCAGTACTTC.

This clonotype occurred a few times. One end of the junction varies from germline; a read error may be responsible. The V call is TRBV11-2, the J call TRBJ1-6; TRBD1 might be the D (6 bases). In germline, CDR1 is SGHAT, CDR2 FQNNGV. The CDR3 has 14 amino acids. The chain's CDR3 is CASSLQGLNSHLPF. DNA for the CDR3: TGTGCCAGCAGCCTACAGGGATTAAATTCACACCTCCCCTTT.

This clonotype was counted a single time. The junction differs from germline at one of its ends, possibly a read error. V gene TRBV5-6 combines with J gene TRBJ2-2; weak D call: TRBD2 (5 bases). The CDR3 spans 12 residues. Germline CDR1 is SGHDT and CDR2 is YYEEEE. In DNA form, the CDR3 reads TGTACCAGCAGCTTGGAGGCCGGGAAGCTGTTTTTT. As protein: CTSSLEAGKLFF.

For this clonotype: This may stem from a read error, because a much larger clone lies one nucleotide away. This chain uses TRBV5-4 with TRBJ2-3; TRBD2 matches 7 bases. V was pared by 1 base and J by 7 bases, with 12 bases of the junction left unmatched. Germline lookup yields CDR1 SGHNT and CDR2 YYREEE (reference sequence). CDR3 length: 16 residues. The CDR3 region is CASSLMWEGGGNTQYF. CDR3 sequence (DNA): TGTGCCAGCAGCTTGATGTGGGAGGGAGGTGGAAATACGCAGTATTTT.

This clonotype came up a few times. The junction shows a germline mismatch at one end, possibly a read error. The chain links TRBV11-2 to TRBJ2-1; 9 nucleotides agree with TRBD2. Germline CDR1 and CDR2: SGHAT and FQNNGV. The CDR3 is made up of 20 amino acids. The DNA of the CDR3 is TGTGCCAGCAGCACACAGGGCCATAGCGGGGGCATCCCCTCCTACAATGAGCAGTTATTC. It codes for CASSTQGHSGGIPSYNEQLF.

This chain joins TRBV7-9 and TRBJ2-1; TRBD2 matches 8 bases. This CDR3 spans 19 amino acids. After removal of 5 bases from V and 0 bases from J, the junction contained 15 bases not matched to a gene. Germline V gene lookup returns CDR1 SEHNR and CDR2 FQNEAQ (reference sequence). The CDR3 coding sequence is TGTGCCAGCAGCCGACCCAGGGGTCTAGCGGGTATCTCCTACAATGAGCAGTTCTTC. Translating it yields CASSRPRGLAGISYNEQFF.

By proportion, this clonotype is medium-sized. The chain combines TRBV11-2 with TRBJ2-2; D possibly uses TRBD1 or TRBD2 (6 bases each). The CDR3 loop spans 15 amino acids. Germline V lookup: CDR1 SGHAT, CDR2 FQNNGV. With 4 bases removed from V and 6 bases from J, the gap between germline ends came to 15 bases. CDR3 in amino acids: CASSSLRGPPGELFF. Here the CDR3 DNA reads TGTGCCAGCAGCTCACTTCGGGGGCCGCCCGGGGAGCTGTTTTTT. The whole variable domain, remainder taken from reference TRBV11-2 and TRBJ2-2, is EAGVAQSPRYKIIEKRQSVAFWCNPISGHATLYWYQQILGQGPKLLIQFQNNGVVDDSQLPKDRFSAERLKGVDSTLKIQPAKLEDSAVYLCASSSLRGPPGELFFGEGSRLTVL.

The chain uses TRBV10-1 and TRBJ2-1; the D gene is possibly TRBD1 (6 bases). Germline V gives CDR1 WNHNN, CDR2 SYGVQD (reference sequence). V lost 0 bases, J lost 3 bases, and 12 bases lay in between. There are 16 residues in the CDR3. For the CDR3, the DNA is TGCGCCAGCAGTGAGTCCAGGGGACGGGGCTACAATGAGCAGTTCTTC. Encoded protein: CASSESRGRGYNEQFF.

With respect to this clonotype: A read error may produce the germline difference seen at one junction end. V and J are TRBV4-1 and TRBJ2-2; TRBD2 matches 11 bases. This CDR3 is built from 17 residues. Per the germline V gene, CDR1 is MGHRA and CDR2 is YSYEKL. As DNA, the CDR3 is TGCGCCATCAGCCCCGGGACTAGCGGTCCCAAGACCGGGGAGCTGTTTTTT. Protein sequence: CAISPGTSGPKTGELFF.

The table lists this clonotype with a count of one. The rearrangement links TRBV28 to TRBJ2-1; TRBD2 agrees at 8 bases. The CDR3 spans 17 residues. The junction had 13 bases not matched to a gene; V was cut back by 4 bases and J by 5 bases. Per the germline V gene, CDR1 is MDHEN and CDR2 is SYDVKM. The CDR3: CASSSPIGTRANNEQFF. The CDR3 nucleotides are TGTGCCAGCAGTTCCCCTATCGGGACTAGGGCTAACAATGAGCAGTTCTTC.

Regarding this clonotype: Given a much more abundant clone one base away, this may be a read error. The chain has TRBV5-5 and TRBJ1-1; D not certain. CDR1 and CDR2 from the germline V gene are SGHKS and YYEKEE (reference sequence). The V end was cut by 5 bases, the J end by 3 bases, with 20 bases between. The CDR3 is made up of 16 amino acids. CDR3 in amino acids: CASRHNPDSPDTEAFF. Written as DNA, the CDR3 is TGTGCCAGCAGACATAATCCTGACTCCCCGGACACTGAAGCTTTCTTT.

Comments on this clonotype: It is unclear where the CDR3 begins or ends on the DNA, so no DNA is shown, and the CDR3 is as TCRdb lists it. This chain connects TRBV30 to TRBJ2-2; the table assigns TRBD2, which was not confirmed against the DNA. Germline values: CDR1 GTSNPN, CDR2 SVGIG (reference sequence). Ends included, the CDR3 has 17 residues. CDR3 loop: CACSVDYGGGNTGELFF.

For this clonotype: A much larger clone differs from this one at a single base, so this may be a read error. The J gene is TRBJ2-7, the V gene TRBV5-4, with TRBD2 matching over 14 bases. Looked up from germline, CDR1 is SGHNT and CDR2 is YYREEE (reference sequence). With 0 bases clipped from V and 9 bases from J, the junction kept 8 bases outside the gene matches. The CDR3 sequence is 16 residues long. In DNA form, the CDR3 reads TGTGCCAGCAGCTTGGGAGGACTAGCGGGAGGAAACGGGCAGTACTTC. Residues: CASSLGGLAGGNGQYF.